These 5 T cell receptor beta chains were sequenced from one sample in a study of cytomegalovirus exposure and HLA in healthy donors. Primers included in the PCR were 60 Vbeta and 13 Jbeta primers. Generated by immunoSEQ multiplex PCR, the TCRdb table keeps only in-frame clones and is missing some. The sample includes 180,000 or so clones, roughly four fifths of them seen just once. Sequences were obtained from PBMCs. The receptors derive from a male donor in good health and CMV-seronegative.

The chain is built from TRBV9 and TRBJ2-7, with D possibly matching TRBD1 (6 bases). This CDR3 comprises 13 residues. CDR1 is SGDLS and CDR2 is YYNGEE in the germline V gene. Trimming removed 3 bases at V and 6 bases at J, with 13 bases between. In DNA, the CDR3 is TGTGCCAGCAGCGCCGCGACAGGCGGCGAGCAGTACTTC. This sequence encodes CASSAATGGEQYF. Complete variable domain (other parts from reference TRBV9 and TRBJ2-7): DSGVTQTPKHLITATGQRVTLRCSPRSGDLSVYWYQQSLDQGLQFLIQYYNGEERAKGNILERFSAQQFPDLHSELNLSSLELGDSALYFCASSAATGGEQYFGPGTRLTVT.

The V gene is TRBV6-6, the J gene TRBJ1-5; 7 nucleotides align to TRBD1. The CDR3 totals 13 residues. J lost 6 bases, V lost 7 bases, and 6 bases had no gene match. In germline, CDR1 is MNHNY, CDR2 SVGAGI (reference sequence). The CDR3 here is CASTDTGAQPQHF. The CDR3 DNA follows: TGTGCCAGCACCGACACAGGGGCTCAGCCCCAGCATTTT.

This clone was observed a single time. V usage is TRBV27 and J usage is TRBJ1-5; TRBD1 matches 8 bases. The CDR3 has 14 residues. J gave up 6 bases and V 7 bases, and 8 bases lay outside the gene matches. Germline V gives CDR1 MNHEY, CDR2 SMNVEV (reference sequence). The CDR3 DNA reads as TGTGCCAGCACCGCCAGGGGGCCGGGTCAGCCCCAGCATTTT. Translating gives CASTARGPGQPQHF.

The rearrangement links TRBV13 to TRBJ2-5; D remains unclear. The V end was cut by 6 bases, the J end by 1 base, with 6 bases between. This CDR3 region has 12 residues. Germline V CDR1 and CDR2: PRHDT, FYEKMQ (reference sequence). CDR3 protein: CASSLLQETQYF. Here the CDR3 DNA reads TGTGCCAGCAGTTTACTCCAAGAGACCCAGTACTTC.

This clone was picked up a small number of times. The J gene is TRBJ1-2, the V gene TRBV15; 7 bases are shared with TRBD1. Trimming took 0 bases from V and 8 from J; bases not matched to a gene: 9. Germline CDR1 is LNHNV and CDR2 is YYDKDF (reference sequence). The CDR3 consists of 15 residues. Here the CDR3 DNA reads TGTGCCACCAGCAGAGATAGAGGGGGCGTCAAGGGCTACACCTTC. Its protein product is CATSRDRGGVKGYTF.